Below are 20 T cell receptor beta chains sequenced from a single sample in a study of blood T cell repertoires in COVID-19. Profiled with immunoSEQ multiplex PCR; TCRdb holds only in-frame clones, not every one. The sample shows under 200,000 clones, approximately 88% of them seen only once. Sequencing was carried out using peripheral blood. These receptors were taken from a woman of 80 years or more with active or convalescent COVID-19.

J is TRBJ1-2 and V is TRBV5-6; D gene unclear. This CDR3 spans 14 amino acids. The germline V gene has CDR1 SGHDT and CDR2 YYEEEE. The ends were cut back, 0 bases at V and 4 bases at J, with 10 bases in the middle. The CDR3 here is CASSLDRTVYGYTF. The CDR3 DNA is TGTGCCAGCAGCTTGGATCGGACTGTCTATGGCTACACCTTC.

This chain uses TRBV6-4 with TRBJ1-2; no firm D call. CDR1 and CDR2 from the germline V gene are MRHNA and SNTAGT. The CDR3 is 13 amino acids. Trimming took 3 bases from V and 2 from J, leaving 7 bases between them. Here the CDR3 reads CASSETGNYGYTF. The CDR3 nucleotides are TGTGCCAGCAGTGAAACGGGGAACTATGGCTACACCTTC.

V and J are TRBV7-3 and TRBJ2-5, with D possibly being TRBD1 (5 bases). Germline CDR1 and CDR2: SGHTA and FQGTGA. V was shortened by 2 bases and J by 2 bases, with 6 bases between the two germline ends. The CDR3 is 13 residues long. CDR3 sequence reads: CASSLSGQETQYF. The CDR3 DNA is TGTGCCAGCAGCTTATCAGGGCAAGAGACCCAGTACTTC.

This chain links TRBV6-1 with TRBJ1-3; no reliable D call. The CDR3 has 14 amino acids. CDR1 is MNHNS and CDR2 is SASEGT in the germline V gene. V lost 5 bases and J 0 bases, leaving 8 bases between the germline ends. Here the CDR3 reads CASSRESSGNTIYF. In DNA, the CDR3 is TGTGCCAGCAGTAGGGAGAGCTCTGGAAACACCATATATTTT.

The CDR3: CASSYSIYYEKLFF. The CDR3 nucleotides are TGTGCCAGCAGTTACTCGATCTATTATGAAAAACTGTTTTTT. The genes are TRBV6-6 and TRBJ1-4; D gene unclear. V lost 0 bases and J 6 bases, leaving 8 bases between the germline ends. Germline V gives CDR1 MNHNY, CDR2 SVGAGI (reference sequence). The length of the CDR3 is 14 residues.

V gene TRBV5-6 combines with J gene TRBJ2-7; 11 bases agree with TRBD2. Germline CDR1 and CDR2: SGHDT and YYEEEE. J lost 4 bases, V lost 0 bases, and 3 bases had no gene match. This CDR3 has 15 amino acids. CDR3 bases: TGTGCCAGCAGCTTGGCGACTAGCGGGGTTTACGAGCAGTACTTC. Translated, it gives CASSLATSGVYEQYF.

This clone was picked up one time. J is TRBJ1-5 and V is TRBV19, with 10 bases aligning to TRBD1. CDR3 length equals 14 residues. The V segment lost 5 bases and the J segment 6 bases; nucleotides outside the gene matches: 4. The germline V gene encodes CDR1 LNHDA and CDR2 SQIVND (reference sequence). CDR3 protein: CASSLTGGTQPQHF. CDR3 nucleotide sequence: TGTGCCAGTAGTTTGACAGGGGGCACTCAGCCCCAGCATTTT.

The chain uses TRBV30 and TRBJ1-6; possible D gene TRBD1, 5 bases. In germline, CDR1 is GTSNPN, CDR2 SVGIG (reference sequence). Trimming took 7 bases from V and 7 from J, leaving 14 bases between them. CDR3 length equals 13 residues. The DNA of the CDR3 is TGTGCCTTGGAAGGGGCTGGGAATTCACCCCTCCACTTT. Protein product: CALEGAGNSPLHF.

The gene calls are TRBV10-1 and TRBJ2-7; 8 bases fit TRBD2. J lost 3 bases, V lost 0 bases, and 4 bases had no gene match. The length of the CDR3 is 15 residues. CDR1 and CDR2 from the germline V gene are WNHNN and SYGVQD (reference sequence). CDR3: CASSESTGLGYEQYF. CDR3 DNA: TGCGCCAGCAGTGAGTCGACGGGACTAGGCTACGAGCAGTACTTC.

V is TRBV19 and J is TRBJ2-2; 8 bases align to TRBD1. Trimming cost V 5 bases and J 3 bases; bases outside gene matches: 2. The CDR3 runs to 14 residues. From germline, CDR1 is LNHDA and CDR2 SQIVND (reference sequence). CDR3 nucleotides: TGTGCCAGTAGTTACAGGGGGTACACCGGGGAGCTGTTTTTT. Amino acid sequence: CASSYRGYTGELFF. The full variable domain, with the rest looked up from reference TRBV19 and TRBJ2-2, is DGGITQSPKYLFRKEGQNVTLSCEQNLNHDAMYWYRQDPGQGLRLIYYSQIVNDFQKGDIAEGYSVSREKKESFPLTVTSAQKNPTAFYLCASSYRGYTGELFFGEGSRLTVL.

This chain joins TRBV7-2 and TRBJ1-1; TRBD1 matches 8 bases. Germline trimming cut 6 bases from V and 0 bases from J; bases unmatched to any gene: 3. Germline V gives CDR1 SGHTA, CDR2 FQGNSA. The CDR3 has 14 amino acids. The CDR3 is CASRQQGVNTEAFF. DNA for the CDR3: TGTGCCAGCAGACAACAGGGGGTGAACACTGAAGCTTTCTTT.

The chain is built from TRBV3-1 (or the pseudogene TRBV3-2) and TRBJ1-5, with a tentative D call TRBD1 (5 bases). Between the trimmed V and J ends, which lost 2 bases and 6 bases, there was a span of 11 bases. Per germline, CDR1 LGHDT and CDR2 YNNKEL (reference sequence). CDR3 length: 14 amino acids. CDR3 protein: CASSQLGDGQPQHF. CDR3 bases: TGTGCCAGCAGCCAACTAGGGGATGGTCAGCCCCAGCATTTT.

Remarks on this clone: The identical CDR3 is also encoded by other nucleotide sequences in the sample. The CDR3 loop is CASSMDPDRGGVGELFF. The CDR3, as DNA: TGTGCCAGCAGCATGGACCCTGACAGGGGAGGCGTCGGGGAGCTGTTTTTT. The chain uses TRBV7-3 and TRBJ2-2; TRBD1 aligns across 8 bases. V shed 5 bases, J shed 7 bases, and the junction held 15 bases outside the gene matches. This CDR3 has 17 amino acids. Germline assignment: CDR1 SGHTA and CDR2 FQGTGA.

The table lists this clone with a few counts. The chain couples TRBV15 to TRBJ2-2, with TRBD1 matching 7 bases. The CDR3 runs 15 residues. Germline V gives CDR1 LNHNV, CDR2 YYDKDF (reference sequence). With V trimmed by 3 bases and J by 7 bases, 8 bases remained unmatched. The CDR3, as DNA: TGTGCCACCAGCAGGGGACAGAAAATGAGCGGGGAGCTGTTTTTT. The encoded protein is CATSRGQKMSGELFF.

The chain combines TRBV4-3 with TRBJ2-1, with D perhaps TRBD2 (5 bases). CDR1 and CDR2 (germline): LGHNA, YSLEER. There are 17 residues in the CDR3. V was shortened by 1 base and J by 3 bases, with 16 bases between the two germline ends. The DNA for the CDR3 is TGCGCCAGCAGCCAAGCCTCGGGGTTTAGAGTCTACAATGAGCAGTTCTTC. Translating it yields CASSQASGFRVYNEQFF.

The V gene is TRBV29-1, the J gene TRBJ1-2, with TRBD1 matching over 9 bases. The CDR3 is made up of 13 amino acids. Per the germline V gene, CDR1 is SQVTM and CDR2 is ANQGSEA. Trimming took 1 base from V and 7 from J; bases not matched to a gene: 4. The CDR3 sequence is CSVEVQGAGGYTF. DNA for the CDR3: TGCAGCGTTGAAGTACAGGGGGCGGGTGGCTACACCTTC.

The CDR3 coding sequence is TGTGCCATCAGCGACAGTACCAATAACTATGGCTACACCTTC. It translates to CAISDSTNNYGYTF. This chain uses TRBV10-3 with TRBJ1-2, with D perhaps TRBD1 (5 bases). Trimming left V 6 bases short and J 1 base short, with 12 bases between. CDR1 and CDR2 (germline): ENHRY, SYGVKD. CDR3 length: 14 residues.

J is TRBJ1-4 and V is TRBV18; D remains unclear. Germline values: CDR1 KGHSH, CDR2 LQKENI. The ends were cut back, 6 bases at V and 0 bases at J, with 14 bases in the middle. This CDR3 is 16 amino acids long. Here the CDR3 reads CASSPDAGSTNEKLFF. The CDR3, as DNA: TGTGCCAGCTCCCCCGACGCAGGATCAACTAATGAAAAACTGTTTTTT. Combining the CDR3 with reference TRBV18 and TRBJ1-4 gives the whole variable domain NAGVMQNPRHLVRRRGQEARLRCSPMKGHSHVYWYRQLPEEGLKFMVYLQKENIIDESGMPKERFSAEFPKEGPSILRIQQVVRGDSAAYFCASSPDAGSTNEKLFFGSGTQLSVL.

This clone is a singleton in its sample. CDR3 DNA sequence: TGTGCCAGCAGCCGGGGGGCAGGGGGTGGCTATGGCTACACCTTC. It encodes CASSRGAGGGYGYTF. This chain links TRBV3-1 (or the pseudogene TRBV3-2) with TRBJ1-2; 7 bases fit TRBD1. Per the germline V gene, CDR1 is LGHDT and CDR2 is YNNKEL (reference sequence). J lost 4 bases, V lost 4 bases, and 9 bases had no gene match. The CDR3 runs to 15 residues.

In this sample, this clone turned up a few times. This chain connects TRBV7-8 to TRBJ1-1, with 7 bases lining up with TRBD1. The length of the CDR3 is 13 residues. V gave up 5 bases and J gave up 11 bases; unmatched junction bases: 11. The germline V gene encodes CDR1 SGHVS and CDR2 FQNEAQ. As DNA, the CDR3 is TGTGCCAGCAGCACAAAAGACAGGGATCGTGCTTTCTTT. Translated: CASSTKDRDRAFF. Complete variable domain (other parts from reference TRBV7-8 and TRBJ1-1): GAGVSQSPRYKVAKRGQDVALRCDPISGHVSLFWYQQALGQGPEFLTYFQNEAQLDKSGLPSDRFFAERPEGSVSTLKIQRTQQEDSAVYLCASSTKDRDRAFFGQGTRLTVV.